The text below deals with one T cell receptor beta chain. J lost 5 bases, V lost 6 bases, and 5 bases had no gene match. Germline CDR1 MDHEN, CDR2 SYDVKM. The CDR3 is 13 amino acids. These data come from a study of blood T cell repertoires in COVID-19. Profiling relied on immunoSEQ multiplex PCR, and the TCRdb table lists in-frame clones only, not all of them. The table lists 200,000 to 300,000 clones, around 84% of them singletons, with 4% to 5% in the top ten. Source material: peripheral blood. This clonotype originated in a man aged 60 to 75 with acute or convalescent COVID-19. The chain is built from TRBV28 and TRBJ1-2, with 8 bases matching TRBD1. For the CDR3, the DNA is TGTGCCAGCAGCCGGACAGGGTTTTATGGCTACACCTTC. The encoded protein is CASSRTGFYGYTF.